This TCR beta chain was obtained from a study of identical twins. General study results and limits: Twin sharing of out-of-frame TCR alpha was underestimated by models in monozygotic pairs.

CDR3 length: 13 residues. V was trimmed by 2 bases and J by 5 bases, leaving 10 bases between them. Germline V gene data show CDR1 as SGHTA and CDR2 as FQGNSA. For this clonotype: Its antigen is unidentified.

Template switching created a universal primer site, and the cDNA included unique molecular identifiers. TCRdb processed the 5' RACE reads anew with MiXCR; each CDR3 protein has one entry. This table has 450,000 or so distinct CDR3 sequences, 14% appearing once. These records were also assigned to another study, of yellow fever vaccine responses in identical twins.

The TCR comes from a woman aged 18-35 years in good health. The rearrangement links TRBV7-2 to TRBJ2-7, with D unresolved. Sequenced sample: CD4+ T cells sorted from blood. Here the CDR3 reads CASSLNNYHEQYF. DNA for the CDR3: TGTGCCAGCAGCTTAAATAATTATCACGAGCAGTACTTC.